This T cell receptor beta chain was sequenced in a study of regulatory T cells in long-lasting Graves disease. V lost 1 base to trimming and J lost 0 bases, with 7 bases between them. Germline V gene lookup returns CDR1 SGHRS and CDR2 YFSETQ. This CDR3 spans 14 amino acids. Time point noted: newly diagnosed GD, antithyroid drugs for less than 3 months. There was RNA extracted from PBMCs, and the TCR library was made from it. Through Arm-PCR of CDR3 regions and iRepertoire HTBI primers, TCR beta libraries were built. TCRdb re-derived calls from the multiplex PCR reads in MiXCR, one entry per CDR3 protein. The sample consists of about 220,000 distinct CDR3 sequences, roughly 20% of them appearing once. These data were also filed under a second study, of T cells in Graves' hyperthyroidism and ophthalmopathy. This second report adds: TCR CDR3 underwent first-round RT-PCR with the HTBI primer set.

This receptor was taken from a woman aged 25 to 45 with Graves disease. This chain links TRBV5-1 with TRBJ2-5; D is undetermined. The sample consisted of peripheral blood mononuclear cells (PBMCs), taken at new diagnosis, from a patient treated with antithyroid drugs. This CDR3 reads CASSLNGNQETQYF. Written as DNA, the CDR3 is TGCGCCAGCAGCTTGAATGGGAACCAAGAGACCCAGTACTTC. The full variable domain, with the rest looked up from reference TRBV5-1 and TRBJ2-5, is KAGVTQTPRYLIKTRGQQVTLSCSPISGHRSVSWYQQTPGQGLQFLFEYFSETQRNKGNFPGRFSGRQFSNSRSEMNVSTLELGDSALYLCASSLNGNQETQYFGPGTRLLVL.